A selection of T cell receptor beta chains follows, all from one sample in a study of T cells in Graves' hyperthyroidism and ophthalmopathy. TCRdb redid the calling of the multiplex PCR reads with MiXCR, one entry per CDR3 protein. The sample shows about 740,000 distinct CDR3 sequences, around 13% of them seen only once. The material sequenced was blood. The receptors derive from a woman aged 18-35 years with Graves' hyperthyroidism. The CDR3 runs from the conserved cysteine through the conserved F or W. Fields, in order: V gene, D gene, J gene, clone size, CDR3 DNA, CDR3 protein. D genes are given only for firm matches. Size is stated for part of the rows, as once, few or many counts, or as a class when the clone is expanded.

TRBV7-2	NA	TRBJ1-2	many	TGTGCCAGCAGCCCAAAGTGGGAAAATAACTATGGCTACACCTTC	CASSPKWENNYGYTF
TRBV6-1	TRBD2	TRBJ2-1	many	TGTGCCAGCAGTGAAATCGGACTAGCGGGAGACGATGAGCAGTTCTTC	CASSEIGLAGDDEQFF
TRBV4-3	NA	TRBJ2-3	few	TGCGCTAGCAGCCAAGGTCCAAGGGATACGCAGTATTTT	CASSQGPRDTQYF
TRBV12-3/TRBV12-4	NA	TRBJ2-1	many	TGTGCCAGCACCAACGTAGGGGCAATCTCCTACAATGAGCAGTTCTTC	CASTNVGAISYNEQFF
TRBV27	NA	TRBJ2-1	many	TGTGCCAGCAGACTAGATTACAATGAGCAGTTCTTC	CASRLDYNEQFF
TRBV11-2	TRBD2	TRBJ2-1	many	TGTGCCAGCAGGCGACTAGCGGGAGGATATGAGCAGTTCTTC	CASRRLAGGYEQFF
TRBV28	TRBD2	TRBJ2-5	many	TGTGCCAGCAGTTTAGCGGGAGGGCCTGAGACCCAGTACTTC	CASSLAGGPETQYF
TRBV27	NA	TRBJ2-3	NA	TGTGCCAGCAGTTTATTTGGTACCGAGCAGTATTTT	CASSLFGTEQYF
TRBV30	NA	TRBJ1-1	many	TGTGCCTGGAGCCTGGGTTGGGGGAACACTGAAGCTTTCTTT	CAWSLGWGNTEAFF
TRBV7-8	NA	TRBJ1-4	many	TGTGCCAGCAGCCCTTCGAGACTAACTAATGAAAAACTGTTTTTT	CASSPSRLTNEKLFF
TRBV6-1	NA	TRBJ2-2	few	TGTGCCAGCAATCCGGAGGGGAACACCGGGGAGCTGTTTTTT	CASNPEGNTGELFF
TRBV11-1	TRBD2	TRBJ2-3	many	TGTGCCAGCAGCCTGGGGACTAGCGGGACGACAGATACGCAGTATTTT	CASSLGTSGTTDTQYF
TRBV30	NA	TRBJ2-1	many	TGTGCCTGGAGTGAACAAGGACTAAAATACAATGAGCAGTTCTTC	CAWSEQGLKYNEQFF
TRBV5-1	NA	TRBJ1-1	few	TGCGCCAGCAGCTTGGCCCGGGCAGGGGATTTAAACACTGAAGCTTTCTTT	CASSLARAGDLNTEAFF
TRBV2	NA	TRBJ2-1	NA	TGTGCCACCAAACTAGCTGCGGTCTCCTACAATGAGCAGTTCTTC	CATKLAAVSYNEQFF
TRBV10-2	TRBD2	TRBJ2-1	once	TGCGCCAGCAGCCCGGGGGGAGCGCCGGTTTACCGTGAGCAGTTCTTC	CASSPGGAPVYREQFF
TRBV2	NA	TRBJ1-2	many	TGTGCCAGCAGTGAGGTCTGGGCAGAGAACTATGGCTACACCTTC	CASSEVWAENYGYTF
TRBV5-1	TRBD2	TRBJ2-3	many	TGCGCCAGCAGCTTGGAAGGACTAGCGGGAGGAAGGACAGATACGCAGTATTTT	CASSLEGLAGGRTDTQYF
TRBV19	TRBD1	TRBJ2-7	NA	TGTGCCAGTAGTCCCAGAGGGACAGGGTCCTACGAGCAGTACTTC	CASSPRGTGSYEQYF
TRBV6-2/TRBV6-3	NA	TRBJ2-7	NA	TGTGCCAGCAGTTACTTTACTAGAGTCTACGAGCAGTACTTC	CASSYFTRVYEQYF
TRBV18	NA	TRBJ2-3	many	TGTGCCAGCTCACCCGAAGGGTGGGATACGCAGTATTTT	CASSPEGWDTQYF
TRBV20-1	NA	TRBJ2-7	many	TGCAGTGCCCCGGGAGAGGGGTCCTACGAGCAGTACTTC	CSAPGEGSYEQYF
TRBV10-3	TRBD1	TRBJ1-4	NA	TGTGCCATCAGACCGGACAGGGACGAAAAACTGTTTTTT	CAIRPDRDEKLFF
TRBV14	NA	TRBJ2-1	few	TGTGCCAGCAGCTACTACCGGGTCCCGGGCATCTACAATGAGCAGTTCTTC	CASSYYRVPGIYNEQFF
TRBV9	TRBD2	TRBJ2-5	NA	TGTGCCAGCAGCATTAGCGGGAGTGAGACCCAGTACTTC	CASSISGSETQYF
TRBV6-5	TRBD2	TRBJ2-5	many	TGTGCCAGCAGTTACTCGATTCCGGCTAGCGGACAAGAGACCCAGTACTTC	CASSYSIPASGQETQYF
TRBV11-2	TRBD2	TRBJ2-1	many	TGTGCCAGCAGCTCGGGACTAGCGGGAGAAGAGCAGTTCTTC	CASSSGLAGEEQFF
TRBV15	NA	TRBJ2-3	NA	TGTGCCACCAGCAGAGTGGACAGTCCAGATACGCAGTATTTT	CATSRVDSPDTQYF
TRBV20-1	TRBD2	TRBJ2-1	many	TGCAGTGCTAGAGGGACTAGCGGGAGGGCGACTGAGCAGTTCTTC	CSARGTSGRATEQFF
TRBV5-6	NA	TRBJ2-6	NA	TGTGCCAGCAGCTTGGAATGGTCGATCTCTGGGGCCAACGTCCTGACTTTC	CASSLEWSISGANVLTF
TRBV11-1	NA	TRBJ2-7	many	TGTGCCAGCAGCTCGGAACCGTGGGAGCAGTACTTC	CASSSEPWEQYF
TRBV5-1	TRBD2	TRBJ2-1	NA	TGCGCCAGCAGCTCCGTGGCTAGACTAGCGGGTGGATACTACAATGAGCAGTTCTTC	CASSSVARLAGGYYNEQFF
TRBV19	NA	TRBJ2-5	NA	TGTGCCAGTAGTCCACGATCCGCTCAAGAGACCCAGTACTTC	CASSPRSAQETQYF
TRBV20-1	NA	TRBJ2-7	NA	TGCAGTGCTCCTGGACCATTCAACTCCTACGAGCAGTACTTC	CSAPGPFNSYEQYF
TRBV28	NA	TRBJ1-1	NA	TGTGCCAGCAGTTTACAAGGGCACATGAACACTGAAGCTTTCTTT	CASSLQGHMNTEAFF
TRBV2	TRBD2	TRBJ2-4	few	TGTGCCAGCAGTTCCCCTAGCGGGAGGGCCGCATACATTCAGTACTTC	CASSSPSGRAAYIQYF
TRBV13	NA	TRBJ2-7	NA	TGTGCCAGCAGCTTAGTTGGACTCCACGAGCAGTACTTC	CASSLVGLHEQYF
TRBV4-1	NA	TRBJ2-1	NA	TGCGCCAGCAGCCAAGGGTGGGGCTACAATGAGCAGTTCTTC	CASSQGWGYNEQFF
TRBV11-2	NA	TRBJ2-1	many	TGTGCCAGCAGGGCCTTGGGCCCCCATGAGCAGTTCTTC	CASRALGPHEQFF
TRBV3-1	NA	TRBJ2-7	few	TGTGCCAGCAGCCAAGTTATGCATTACGAGCAGTACTTC	CASSQVMHYEQYF
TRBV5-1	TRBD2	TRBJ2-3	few	TGCGCCAGCAGCCCGACTAGCGTGATAGATACGCAGTATTTT	CASSPTSVIDTQYF